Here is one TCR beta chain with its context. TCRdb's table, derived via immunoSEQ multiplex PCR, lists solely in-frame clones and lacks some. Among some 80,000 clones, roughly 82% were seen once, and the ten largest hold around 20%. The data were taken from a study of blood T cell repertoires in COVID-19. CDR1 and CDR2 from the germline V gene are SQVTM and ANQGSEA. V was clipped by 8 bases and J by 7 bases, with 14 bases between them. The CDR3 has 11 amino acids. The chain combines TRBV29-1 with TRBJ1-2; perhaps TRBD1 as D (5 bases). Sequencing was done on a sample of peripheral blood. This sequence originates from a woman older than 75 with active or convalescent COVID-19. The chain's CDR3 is CSSQGSGGYTF. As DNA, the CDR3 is TGCAGCTCCCAGGGTTCTGGTGGCTACACCTTC.